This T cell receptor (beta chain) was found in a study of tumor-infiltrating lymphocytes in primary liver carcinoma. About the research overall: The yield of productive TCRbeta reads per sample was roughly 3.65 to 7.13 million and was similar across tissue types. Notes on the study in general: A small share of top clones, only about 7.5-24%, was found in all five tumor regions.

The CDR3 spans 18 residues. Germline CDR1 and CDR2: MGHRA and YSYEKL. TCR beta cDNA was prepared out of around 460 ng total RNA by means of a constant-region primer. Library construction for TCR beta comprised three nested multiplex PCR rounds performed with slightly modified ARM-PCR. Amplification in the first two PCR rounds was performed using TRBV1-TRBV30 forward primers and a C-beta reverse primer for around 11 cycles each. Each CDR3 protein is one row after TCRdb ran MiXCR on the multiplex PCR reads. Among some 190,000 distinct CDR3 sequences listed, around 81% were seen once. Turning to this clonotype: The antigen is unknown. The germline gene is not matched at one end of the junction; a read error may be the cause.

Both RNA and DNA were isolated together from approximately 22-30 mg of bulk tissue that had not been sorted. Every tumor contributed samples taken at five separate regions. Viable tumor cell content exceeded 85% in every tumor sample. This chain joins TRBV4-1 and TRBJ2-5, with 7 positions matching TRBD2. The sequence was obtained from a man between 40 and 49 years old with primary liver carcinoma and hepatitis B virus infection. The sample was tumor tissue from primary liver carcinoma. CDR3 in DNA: TGCGCCAGCAGCTCTTCGGGAGGCCCCCCTAGCGGCCAAGAGATCCAGTACTTC. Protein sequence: CASSSSGGPPSGQEIQYF.